These 19 T cell receptor beta chains originate from one sample sequenced in a study of blood T cell repertoires in COVID-19 (dated by TCRdb to the early 2020s). Library preparation was by the immunoSEQ multiplex PCR assay. Imported from immuneACCESS, the table was reduced by TCRdb to in-frame sequences with V and J called. These copies leave out some clones; in studies compared against another copy, an unresolved V gene accounts for under half, and the cause of the remainder is not known. The table for this sample lists 150,000 to 200,000 clones; about 81% of them were counted only once. The leading ten clones occupy about a tenth of the sample. The sample consisted of peripheral blood. The receptors shown here come from a human donor in a cohort sampled during active COVID-19.

The chain uses TRBV12-5 and TRBJ2-5; D possibly corresponds to TRBD2 (6 bases). The CDR3 contains 16 residues. The germline V and J ends were trimmed by 4 bases and 1 base, with 16 bases remaining between them. Germline-derived CDR1 and CDR2 are LGHNT and FRNRAP. The CDR3 DNA is TGTGCTAGTGGTTCCGGGGCGGGATCGGCCCAAGAGACCCAGTACTTC. Encoded protein: CASGSGAGSAQETQYF.

This clone was counted a few times. The rearrangement joins TRBV6-2 or TRBV6-3 to TRBJ1-5, with D unresolved. The CDR3 has 14 residues. In germline, CDR1 is MNHEY, CDR2 SVGEGT. V lost 5 bases and J 0 bases, leaving 8 bases between the germline ends. The CDR3 spells CASSTTSSNQPQHF. CDR3 DNA sequence: TGTGCCAGCAGTACGACATCTAGCAATCAGCCCCAGCATTTT.

The rearrangement links TRBV6-2 or TRBV6-3 to TRBJ2-3; 9 bases are a match to TRBD2. The V gene end was trimmed by 8 bases and the J gene end by 2 bases; junction bases not matched to a gene: 5. CDR3 length: 14 amino acids. The germline V gene encodes CDR1 MNHEY and CDR2 SVGEGT. This chain's CDR3 is CASRQRGATDTQYF. As DNA, the CDR3 is TGTGCCAGCCGCCAGCGGGGGGCCACAGATACGCAGTATTTT.

The chain couples TRBV11-2 to TRBJ2-7; D might be TRBD2 (6 bases). The germline V and J ends were trimmed by 4 bases and 2 bases, with 18 bases remaining between them. The CDR3 contains 16 residues. Germline CDR1 SGHAT, CDR2 FQNNGV. The CDR3 reads CASSSTLRGGTYEQYF. Here the CDR3 DNA reads TGTGCCAGCAGCTCCACTCTTAGGGGCGGGACCTACGAGCAGTACTTC.

The chain recombines TRBV28 with TRBJ1-5, with 7 positions matching TRBD1. CDR3 length equals 17 residues. Germline trimming cut 6 bases from V and 0 bases from J; bases unmatched to any gene: 11. The germline V gene encodes CDR1 MDHEN and CDR2 SYDVKM. The CDR3 nucleotides read TGTGCCAGCAGGCCCCGACAGGGCTCTTATAGCAATCAGCCCCAGCATTTT. This codes for CASRPRQGSYSNQPQHF.

The chain has TRBV5-1 and TRBJ2-1, with D tentatively TRBD2 (5 bases). Between the trimmed V and J ends, which lost 4 bases and 9 bases, there was a span of 17 bases. This CDR3 comprises 14 residues. Germline V lookup: CDR1 SGHRS, CDR2 YFSETQ. The CDR3 spells CASSPVGSLTEQFF. CDR3 nucleotide sequence: TGCGCCAGCAGCCCGGTGGGGAGCTTGACTGAGCAGTTCTTC.

This chain uses TRBV9 with TRBJ2-5; 8 bases align to TRBD2. The V gene's germline CDR1 is SGDLS and CDR2 YYNGEE. CDR3 size: 18 residues. With V trimmed by 4 bases and J by 1 base, 15 bases remained unmatched. DNA of the CDR3: TGTGCCAGCAGCATTAGGAAGGATGGAAGCGGGAGCCAAGAGACCCAGTACTTC. Amino acids: CASSIRKDGSGSQETQYF.

The rearrangement links TRBV3-1 (or the pseudogene TRBV3-2) to TRBJ2-1; TRBD2 agrees at 15 bases. The J segment lost 8 bases and the V segment lost 4 bases, leaving 0 bases of the junction unmatched. Germline V gene sequence: CDR1 LGHDT, CDR2 YNNKEL (reference sequence). This CDR3 comprises 14 residues. This CDR3 reads CASSRTSGRDEQFF. The DNA for the CDR3 is TGTGCCAGCAGCCGGACTAGCGGGAGGGATGAGCAGTTCTTC.

The chain recombines TRBV14 with TRBJ2-1; TRBD1 matches 9 bases. The J segment lost 3 bases and the V segment lost 3 bases, leaving 6 bases of the junction unmatched. The V gene's germline CDR1 is SGHDN and CDR2 FVKESK. The CDR3 totals 16 residues. The CDR3 DNA sequence: TGTGCCAGCAGCCATCGCGGACAGGGGTACTACAATGAGCAGTTCTTC. It encodes CASSHRGQGYYNEQFF. Combining the CDR3 with reference TRBV14 and TRBJ2-1 gives the whole variable domain EAGVTQFPSHSVIEKGQTVTLRCDPISGHDNLYWYRRVMGKEIKFLLHFVKESKQDESGMPNNRFLAERTGGTYSTLKVQPAELEDSGVYFCASSHRGQGYYNEQFFGPGTRLTVL.

This sequence joins TRBV19 and TRBJ2-1; 8 bases map to TRBD2. The CDR3 runs 17 residues. Trimming at V came to 1 base and at J to 2 bases, leaving 7 bases not matched to a gene. CDR1 is LNHDA, CDR2 SQIVND, per germline (reference sequence). The DNA of the CDR3 is TGTGCCAGTAGTATAGTCCCACGGGGGGGTACCTACAATGAGCAGTTCTTC. It yields the protein CASSIVPRGGTYNEQFF.

The CDR3 nucleotides are TGTGCCACCTCGGGACTAGCGTCCGGGGAGCTGTTTTTT. Amino acid sequence: CATSGLASGELFF. The rearrangement uses TRBV19 and TRBJ2-2; 10 bases align to TRBD2. Trimming cost V 10 bases and J 6 bases; bases outside gene matches: 5. The CDR3 length is 13 residues. Germline V gives CDR1 LNHDA, CDR2 SQIVND (reference sequence).

In its sample, this clone was seen once. The rearrangement uses TRBV20-1 and TRBJ2-2; weak D call: TRBD2 (6 bases). V shed 5 bases and J shed 8 bases, with 9 bases lying between them. This CDR3 is built from 11 residues. CDR1 is DFQATT, CDR2 SNEGSKA, per germline (reference sequence). The CDR3 nucleotides read TGCAGTGCTCTCCGGGAGGGGGAGCTGTTTTTT. Translating gives CSALREGELFF.

Only one count was recorded for this clone. The V and J genes are TRBV11-2 and TRBJ2-7, with D possibly matching TRBD2 (5 bases). CDR3 length: 15 amino acids. CDR1 is SGHAT, CDR2 FQNNGV, per germline. Trimming removed 1 base at V and 3 bases at J, with 13 bases between. The CDR3: CASSLGPRGDYEQYF. In DNA form, the CDR3 reads TGTGCCAGCAGCTTAGGCCCCCGGGGAGACTACGAGCAGTACTTC. Filled out from reference TRBV11-2 and TRBJ2-7, the complete variable domain reads EAGVAQSPRYKIIEKRQSVAFWCNPISGHATLYWYQQILGQGPKLLIQFQNNGVVDDSQLPKDRFSAERLKGVDSTLKIQPAKLEDSAVYLCASSLGPRGDYEQYFGPGTRLTVT.

This clone appeared a few times. The junction and the germline gene differ at one end; a read error may be behind it. V gene TRBV7-7 combines with J gene TRBJ2-2, with 7 bases lining up with TRBD2. There are 15 residues in the CDR3. Germline V gives CDR1 SSHAT, CDR2 FNYEAQ (reference sequence). The DNA for the CDR3 is TGTGCTAGCAGCCGCTTGGCGGGAGTTGTCGGGGAGCTGTTTTTT. It encodes CASSRLAGVVGELFF.

CDR3 coding DNA: TGCGCCAGCAGTGAACCGTACAGGGGACATACGAACACCGGGGAGCTGTTTTTT. This encodes CASSEPYRGHTNTGELFF. The gene calls are TRBV23-1 and TRBJ2-2; TRBD1 matches 7 bases. TRBV23-1 is known as an ORF, though its function is uncertain. This CDR3 spans 18 amino acids. J was trimmed by 0 bases and V by 5 bases; bases with no gene match: 12.

J is TRBJ2-3 and V is TRBV7-2; 13 positions match TRBD2. Looked up from germline, CDR1 is SGHTA and CDR2 is FQGNSA. Trimming cost V 5 bases and J 5 bases; bases outside gene matches: 7. The length of the CDR3 is 16 residues. The CDR3 DNA is TGTGCCAGCAGCCCAGGACTAGCGGGGGCCGTAGATACGCAGTATTTT. Protein sequence: CASSPGLAGAVDTQYF.

CDR3 amino acids: CASSLVQKNEKLFF. The CDR3 coding sequence is TGTGCCAGCAGCTTAGTACAGAAGAATGAAAAACTGTTTTTT. This rearrangement joins TRBV7-9 to TRBJ1-4, with D unclear. Germline V gives CDR1 SEHNR, CDR2 FQNEAQ (reference sequence). The CDR3 sequence is 14 residues long. The V and J ends lost 1 base and 5 bases respectively, with 8 bases between them.

The chain joins TRBV7-9 to TRBJ1-2; the D gene is possibly TRBD1 (5 bases). The germline CDR1 and CDR2 sequences are SEHNR and FQNEAQ (reference sequence). With 5 bases removed from V and 4 bases from J, the gap between germline ends came to 14 bases. There are 14 residues in the CDR3. Here the CDR3 reads CASSAGRASYGYTF. The DNA for the CDR3 is TGTGCCAGCAGCGCCGGCAGGGCCTCCTATGGCTACACCTTC.

This sequence joins TRBV3-1 (or the pseudogene TRBV3-2) and TRBJ1-2; 10 bases agree with TRBD1. The CDR3 is made up of 14 amino acids. The V gene end was trimmed by 4 bases and the J gene end by 5 bases; junction bases not matched to a gene: 4. Germline V lookup: CDR1 LGHDT, CDR2 YNNKEL (reference sequence). The CDR3 coding sequence is TGTGCCAGCAGCCCCTCGGACAGGGGGTATGGCTACACCTTC. It yields the protein CASSPSDRGYGYTF.